The source of this TCR beta chain is a study of T cells expressing NK-cell markers. TCRdb re-called the 5' RACE reads, yielding one record per CDR3 amino acid sequence without DNA. The sample holds a few hundred thousand distinct CDR3 sequences. This CDR3 has 14 residues. Germline V lookup: CDR1 SGHRS, CDR2 YFSETQ. The chain links TRBV5-1 to TRBJ2-1; TCRdb designates TRBD2, a call that cannot be tested without DNA. This receptor was obtained from a man aged 18 to 69 in good health. Sequenced: blood T cells: a sorted CD56 or NKG2C T cell subset, CD4+ or CD8+ T cells, or bulk PBMC T cells (not recorded which). The CDR3 protein is CASTIAYSYNEQFF. Complete variable domain (other parts from reference TRBV5-1 and TRBJ2-1): KAGVTQTPRYLIKTRGQQVTLSCSPISGHRSVSWYQQTPGQGLQFLFEYFSETQRNKGNFPGRFSGRQFSNSRSEMNVSTLELGDSALYLCASTIAYSYNEQFFGPGTRLTVL.